The 22 T cell receptor beta chains below all came from one sample that was sequenced in a study of T cells in Graves' hyperthyroidism and ophthalmopathy. TCR beta CDR3 sequences were amplified from RNA transcripts. A set of HTBI primers served as the primers for a first-round RT-PCR of the TCR CDR3. One entry per CDR3 protein, called by TCRdb with MiXCR from the multiplex PCR reads. This repertoire shows approximately 700,000 distinct CDR3 sequences, less than 20% found once; its top ten account for under 9.5%. The material sequenced was blood. Receptor source: a man aged 18 to 30 with Graves' hyperthyroidism.

In the case of this clonotype: The junction differs from germline at one of its ends, possibly a read error. This sequence joins TRBV12-3 or TRBV12-4 and TRBJ1-2; D is ambiguous. The length of the CDR3 is 14 residues. The CDR3: CGSSLRRGNYGYTF. DNA for the CDR3: TGTGGCAGCAGTCTTCGGAGAGGGAACTATGGCTACACCTTC.

A few counts support this clonotype. The chain carries TRBV18 and TRBJ2-3, with 11 bases lining up with TRBD1. The J segment lost 4 bases and the V segment lost 5 bases, leaving 5 bases of the junction unmatched. From germline, CDR1 is KGHSH and CDR2 LQKENI. This CDR3 spans 15 amino acids. The CDR3 reads CASSETGQGADTQYF. Here the CDR3 DNA reads TGTGCCAGCTCAGAAACGGGACAGGGGGCAGATACGCAGTATTTT.

The V call is TRBV10-3, the J call TRBJ2-4, with no clear D. The CDR3 is made up of 15 amino acids. CDR1 and CDR2 from the germline V gene are ENHRY and SYGVKD. V lost 4 bases to trimming and J lost 1 base, with 11 bases between them. CDR3 protein: CAISATDVAKNIQYF. The CDR3 DNA reads TGTGCCATCAGTGCAACAGATGTGGCCAAAAACATTCAGTACTTC.

The DNA for the CDR3 is TGTGCCAGCACCTCAGGGTTAGGTTTGGAGACCCAGTACTTC. Translated: CASTSGLGLETQYF. The chain recombines TRBV6-1 with TRBJ2-5, with TRBD1 as a possible D gene (5 bases). The germline gives CDR1 MNHNS, CDR2 SASEGT. V was shortened by 7 bases and J by 5 bases, with 17 bases between the two germline ends. CDR3 length: 14 residues.

At least ten counts were recorded for this clonotype. The genes are TRBV6-1 and TRBJ2-7; D is undetermined. V lost 8 bases to trimming and J lost 0 bases, with 11 bases between them. The germline V gene has CDR1 MNHNS and CDR2 SASEGT. The CDR3 sequence is 13 residues long. The CDR3 sequence: CASGNWLSYEQYF. The DNA for the CDR3 is TGTGCCAGCGGTAATTGGCTCTCCTACGAGCAGTACTTC.

The chain has TRBV28 and TRBJ1-5, with no clear D. Germline lookup yields CDR1 MDHEN and CDR2 SYDVKM. The CDR3 is made up of 12 amino acids. The V end was cut by 3 bases, the J end by 11 bases, with 11 bases between. The CDR3 coding sequence is TGTGCCAGCAGTTTCCGACCCGGGGCCCAGCATTTT. Residues: CASSFRPGAQHF. The variable domain in full, completed from reference TRBV28 and TRBJ1-5, reads DVKVTQSSRYLVKRTGEKVFLECVQDMDHENMFWYRQDPGLGLRLIYFSYDVKMKEKGDIPEGYSVSREKKERFSLILESASTNQTSMYLCASSFRPGAQHFGDGTRLSIL.

This clonotype has a count of ten or more. The chain employs TRBV7-2 and TRBJ2-7; TRBD1 agrees at 9 bases. The V gene end was trimmed by 3 bases and the J gene end by 6 bases; junction bases not matched to a gene: 3. The CDR3 spans 13 residues. Germline V gene data show CDR1 as SGHTA and CDR2 as FQGNSA. The CDR3 region is CASSLGTGSEQYF. For the CDR3, the DNA is TGTGCCAGCAGCTTGGGGACAGGGAGCGAGCAGTACTTC.

This chain connects TRBV20-1 to TRBJ2-2; 9 positions match TRBD2. Per germline, CDR1 DFQATT and CDR2 SNEGSKA (reference sequence). J lost 7 bases, V lost 1 base, and 7 bases had no gene match. The CDR3 runs 15 residues. For the CDR3, the DNA is TGCAGTGCTAGAGGTGGCGGGAGGGCCCTCGGGGAGCTGTTTTTT. Residues: CSARGGGRALGELFF.

There are many counts of this clonotype. This rearrangement joins TRBV3-1 to TRBJ1-1; D possibly corresponds to TRBD1 (5 bases). This CDR3 contains 15 residues. Germline CDR1 reads LGHDT; CDR2 reads YNNKEL (reference sequence). V lost 2 bases to trimming and J lost 2 bases, with 12 bases between them. CDR3 residues: CASSQITGPNTEAFF. The CDR3 DNA is TGTGCCAGCAGCCAAATCACGGGACCAAACACTGAAGCTTTCTTT.

CDR3 sequence (DNA): TGTGCCAGTAGTATGCGAGCGGCAACTAATGAAAAACTGTTTTTT. Protein product: CASSMRAATNEKLFF. V gene TRBV19 combines with J gene TRBJ1-4, with D hard to call. V was shortened by 3 bases and J by 0 bases, with 8 bases between the two germline ends. The CDR3 spans 15 residues. CDR1 is LNHDA, CDR2 SQIVND, per germline (reference sequence).

The sample holds many counts of this clonotype. The chain links TRBV3-1 to TRBJ1-2, with TRBD1 identical over 8 bases. The germline gives CDR1 LGHDT, CDR2 YNNKEL (reference sequence). The CDR3 consists of 15 residues. Trimming cost V 1 base and J 8 bases; bases outside gene matches: 9. CDR3 in amino acids: CASSQVPGQADGYTF. CDR3 bases: TGTGCCAGCAGCCAAGTGCCGGGACAGGCGGACGGCTACACCTTC.

This chain links TRBV19 with TRBJ2-1; D uncertain. The V and J ends lost 3 bases and 7 bases respectively, with 10 bases between them. The CDR3 has 13 amino acids. The germline CDR1 and CDR2 sequences are LNHDA and SQIVND (reference sequence). In DNA, the CDR3 is TGTGCCAGTAGTATCACCCTGGGGAATGAGCAGTTCTTC. Its translation: CASSITLGNEQFF. The full variable domain, rest sourced from reference TRBV19 and TRBJ2-1, is DGGITQSPKYLFRKEGQNVTLSCEQNLNHDAMYWYRQDPGQGLRLIYYSQIVNDFQKGDIAEGYSVSREKKESFPLTVTSAQKNPTAFYLCASSITLGNEQFFGPGTRLTVL.

This clonotype was seen only a few times. This chain connects TRBV2 to TRBJ1-6, with D perhaps matching TRBD1 (5 bases). This CDR3 comprises 14 residues. The germline gives CDR1 SNHLY, CDR2 FYNNEI. V dropped 7 bases and J dropped 9 bases, with 16 bases sitting between them. The CDR3 reads CASNKEGLGSPLHF. The CDR3 coding sequence is TGTGCCAGCAACAAGGAGGGGTTGGGTTCACCCCTCCACTTT.

This clonotype occurred many times. The chain carries TRBV12-3 or TRBV12-4 and TRBJ2-2, with D unclear. Trimming pared 7 bases from V and 4 bases from J, leaving 16 bases between. The CDR3 consists of 15 residues. The CDR3 DNA reads TGTGCCAGCAAGGCATCGGAGCACATCACCGGGGAGCTGTTTTTT. Its protein is CASKASEHITGELFF.

This clonotype was observed a handful of times. The genes are TRBV6-1 and TRBJ2-7, with D possibly TRBD1 on 6 matching bases. CDR3 size: 14 residues. Trimming left V 6 bases short and J 2 bases short, with 14 bases between. Germline V gives CDR1 MNHNS, CDR2 SASEGT. CDR3 bases: TGTGCCAGCAGGGGTACAGGGTACCCCTACGAGCAGTACTTC. The encoded protein is CASRGTGYPYEQYF.

This clonotype was counted at least ten times. The chain combines TRBV5-1 with TRBJ2-1; 7 bases fit TRBD1. From germline, CDR1 is SGHRS and CDR2 YFSETQ. After removal of 4 bases from V and 0 bases from J, the junction contained 7 bases not matched to a gene. The CDR3 contains 16 residues. CDR3 loop: CASSPEDRSSYNEQFF. The CDR3 DNA reads TGCGCCAGCAGCCCGGAGGACAGGAGCTCCTACAATGAGCAGTTCTTC.

In its sample, this clonotype was seen many times. The V and J genes are TRBV24-1 and TRBJ2-3; a weak D match, TRBD2 (5 bases). CDR1 and CDR2 from the germline V gene are KGHDR and SFDVKD. The V end was cut by 3 bases, the J end by 3 bases, with 9 bases between. There are 14 residues in the CDR3. The chain's CDR3 is CATSDPEETDTQYF. DNA for the CDR3: TGTGCCACCAGTGATCCGGAGGAGACAGATACGCAGTATTTT.

This clonotype turned up a few times. The rearrangement uses TRBV20-1 and TRBJ2-1, with 8 bases aligning to TRBD2. The CDR3 has 15 residues. Germline trimming cut 3 bases from V and 5 bases from J; bases unmatched to any gene: 9. CDR1 is DFQATT and CDR2 is SNEGSKA in the germline V gene (reference sequence). CDR3 residues: CSARTRGSGDNEQFF. The CDR3 DNA sequence: TGCAGTGCTAGGACCCGGGGTAGCGGGGACAATGAGCAGTTCTTC.

To note about this clonotype: This may be a read error: a much more frequent sequence differs by one nucleotide. This chain connects TRBV6-1 to TRBJ2-1; 15 bases line up with TRBD2. CDR3 size: 16 residues. Germline V CDR1 and CDR2: MNHNS, SASEGT. Written as DNA, the CDR3 is TGTGCCAGCAGTGATATTGGACTAGCGGGAGGGTATGAGCGGTTCTTC. Translation gives CASSDIGLAGGYERFF.

This clonotype was recorded at least ten times. V and J are TRBV15 and TRBJ1-6, with D tentatively TRBD1 (6 bases). This CDR3 has 15 residues. Trimming shortened V by 6 bases and J by 5 bases, and 14 bases separated the two germline ends. CDR1 and CDR2 from the germline V gene are LNHNV and YYDKDF (reference sequence). In nucleotides, the CDR3 is TGTGCCACCAGTACTCGGGACAACCATAATTCACCCCTCCACTTT. Protein: CATSTRDNHNSPLHF.

This clonotype was detected ten times or more. The chain combines TRBV27 with TRBJ2-1; 9 bases fit TRBD2. Looked up from germline, CDR1 is MNHEY and CDR2 is SMNVEV (reference sequence). Trimming at V came to 5 bases and at J to 8 bases, leaving 10 bases not matched to a gene. The CDR3 runs 15 residues. The CDR3 sequence is CASSLRLAGVDEQFF. The DNA for the CDR3 is TGTGCCAGCAGTCTGCGGTTAGCGGGAGTGGATGAGCAGTTCTTC.

Ten or more counts support this clonotype. The rearrangement uses TRBV30 and TRBJ1-1, with a possible D match to TRBD1 (5 bases). CDR1 is GTSNPN, CDR2 SVGIG, per germline (reference sequence). The ends were cut back, 5 bases at V and 4 bases at J, with 14 bases in the middle. This CDR3 has 13 amino acids. CDR3 in DNA: TGTGCCTGGGCCCAGGGTGGGACCACTGAAGCTTTCTTT. The encoded protein is CAWAQGGTTEAFF.